The present entry profiles one T cell receptor (beta chain) with its context. Antigen unknown. This table comes from immunoSEQ multiplex PCR, and its TCRdb copy is limited to in-frame clones, with some not included. The table records about 150,000 clones, 85% to 95% of them present only once. This sample is part of a study of T cell responses to AZD1222 COVID-19 vaccine. About the research overall: Pooled samples include second doses given at about 4 or 12 weeks.

V was pared by 8 bases and J by 6 bases, with 22 bases between. CDR3 size: 15 residues. Germline CDR1 MDHEN, CDR2 SYDVKM. General study results and limits: The study found vaccine-associated CD4 TCRs spanning spike, dominant at 160-218 and 743-854. Nearly half of unique spike-specific TCRs reportedly avoided B.1.351 and B.1.1.7 mutated regions. The breadth and depth of Spike-specific TCRs increased once two AZD1222 doses had been given.

Source: peripheral blood, taken on day 0 of AZD1222 vaccination. This chain links TRBV28 with TRBJ1-2, with a weak D call TRBD1 (5 bases). The TCR comes from an adult in good health. CDR3: CASFERRELINGYTF. DNA for the CDR3: TGTGCCAGCTTCGAACGCAGGGAATTGATAAATGGCTACACCTTC.